This T cell receptor (beta chain) was retrieved from a study of cytomegalovirus exposure and HLA in healthy donors. Study findings and constraints: Rarity held for most TCR sequences, but there were some public TCRs that occurred in many donors. Approximately 160 TCR beta chains were listed as cytomegalovirus-associated.

The data were produced by immunoSEQ multiplex PCR, yet TCRdb's version contains in-frame clones alone and is incomplete. The sample has 150,000 to 200,000 clones, 75% to 90% seen once. This clone showed up just once. Antigen specificity is unknown. Germline V CDR1 and CDR2: LGHNA, YSLEER. There are 16 residues in the CDR3. Deletions cut 4 bases from V and 1 base from J, with 16 bases between. The chain couples TRBV4-3 to TRBJ2-5; no definite D call. Sequenced sample: PBMCs. This clonotype was obtained from a man between 18 and 35 years old in good health and CMV-seropositive. CDR3 loop: CASSPEAQLTQETQYF. The CDR3 DNA reads TGCGCCAGCAGCCCTGAAGCGCAACTTACCCAAGAGACCCAGTACTTC.